This TCR beta chain was found in a study of blood T cells in healthy people across ages. A word on this clonotype: The antigen is undetermined.

Each sample used at least 6 million PBMCs. Per individual sample, total RNA of at least 5.5 micrograms was extracted. Study-wide results and limits: Age showed a roughly linear inverse relationship with TCR beta diversity per million T cells.

PCR was performed a second time for about 7 to 12 cycles using a sample-barcoded 5' primer and a J-beta primer mix. TCRdb called the 5' RACE reads again in MiXCR, with one record for every CDR3 protein. The sample holds roughly 2 million distinct CDR3 sequences; around half are singletons and the top ten take 2.1%. The trim removed 0 bases at V and 3 bases at J, leaving 5 bases unmatched. CDR1 and CDR2 (germline): LGHNA, YNFKEQ. CDR3 size: 16 residues. The receptor was isolated from a woman between 40 and 50 years old in good health. The sequenced material came from blood. J is TRBJ1-5 and V is TRBV4-2; 7 positions agree with TRBD1. The CDR3 is CASSQERTGANQPQHF. The CDR3, as DNA: TGTGCCAGCAGCCAAGAGAGAACAGGGGCCAATCAGCCCCAGCATTTT.